This T cell receptor (beta chain) was profiled in a study of cytomegalovirus exposure and HLA in healthy donors (dated by TCRdb to about 2017). A note on the overall study: An earlier analysis of some 620 of the donors reported about 300 Gb of sequence data and roughly 120 million unique TCR beta sequences obtained from some 170 million T cells. The aim of the study was to test whether cataloging public T cell receptors could identify signatures of past pathogen exposure. HLA typing included class I and class II loci at four-digit resolution. The genetic ancestry cluster associated with self-reported Caucasian donors included 81% of the 350 to 500 genotyped donors. Donor age, sex, ethnicity and CMV serostatus were collected together with the repertoire data. Across 398 genotyped donors of the cohort, an average of roughly 250,000 unique TCR beta nucleotide sequences per donor were sequenced, and 15% to 20% of those sequences were non-productive. The T cell repertoires of several hundred subjects were profiled by immunosequencing and related to cytomegalovirus serostatus. Roughly 300 gigabases of sequencing data and tens of millions of unique TCR sequences were included in an early release covering roughly 600 HLA-typed donors. A separate validation cohort of 100 to 150 different subjects was used in addition to the 666-subject first cohort. A later analysis re-analyzed previously published TCR beta repertoires from roughly 600 donors and added high-resolution HLA genotyping to study TCR occurrence patterns. Typing coverage differed by locus: A, B, C, DRB1 and DQB1 were typed in about 620-640 donors, DQA1 in about 560, DPA1 in 600 to 610, and DPB1 in about 450. All discovery cohort repertoires had been generated using a single sequencing platform. An earlier analysis of fewer than 700 of the donors applied high-throughput TCR beta sequencing to assess whether each TCR beta V gene segment acted as functional or pseudogenic. Four to six DR-DQ haplotypes were handled as single units for association and clustering, since linkage in the cohort was strong. To predict cytomegalovirus infection status, the study brought together high-throughput TCR immunosequencing, statistical association of individual TCRs with disease status, and machine learning. Genome-wide SNP genotypes for about 60% of the roughly 670 donors were used in a later genetic analysis, which treated that subset as a discovery cohort. The later analysis used no new phenotypic data to find candidate immune exposures, relying instead on TCR beta sequences and their occurrence across donors.

Library creation used the immunoSEQ multiplex PCR assay. For the multiplex PCR, a mixture combining 60 forward primers for TCR Vbeta segments and 13 reverse primers for TCR Jbeta segments was used. A multiplex PCR assay on genomic DNA amplified the CDR3 region of rearranged TCR beta genes. On the Illumina HiSeq System, the amplified TCR beta libraries were sequenced as 87-base-pair reads. The study's own analysis went as follows. A later analysis tallied tens of millions of unique TCR beta chains across the 700 or so repertoires, and approximately 11 million of those chains were shared by two or more donors. To remove PCR and sequencing errors, raw reads were error-corrected and collapsed into unique sequences using a nearest-neighbor algorithm that merged closely related sequences. V, D and J gene segments were assigned by aligning CDR3 sequences to IMGT reference sequences. For a sequence to be retained, a match of at least six nucleotides was required to both a V gene segment and a J gene segment. Rearrangements were classified as productive when the CDR3 lacked stop codons and remained in frame with V and J, and all other rearrangements were classified as non-productive. Following IMGT convention, CDR3 was defined as the stretch from the second conserved V-encoded cysteine up to the conserved J-encoded phenylalanine. In an earlier analysis of 500 to 650 of the donors, sequences lacking an unambiguous match to a single V gene segment were excluded. An earlier analysis of about 600 of the donors called V segments functional above 56.7% productive rearrangements and segregating when the between-donor standard deviation exceeded 5%. To diagnose cytomegalovirus status from the catalog of TCR beta chain sequences, a statistical classification framework was built. In a later analysis, V and J genes were assigned by comparing TCR nucleotide sequences against IMGT/GENE-DB human TR gene sequences. Using the TCRdist pipeline, a later analysis assigned CDR3 sequences along with most-parsimonious VDJ recombination scenarios. In a later analysis, each TCR beta chain was defined by its CDR3 amino acid sequence together with its V-gene family, and reads lacking a unique V-gene family were excluded. To address suspected cross-contamination and a sequencing artifact, a later analysis removed a few hundred highly shared, low-generation-probability nucleotide sequences. In a later analysis, a clonal expansion index for each public chain was calculated from normalized within-repertoire ranks of inferred template counts. In a later analysis, generation probabilities were computed using a VDJ recombination model fitted to out-of-frame rearrangements, and the results were checked against IGoR. Hypergeometric tests were used in a later analysis to score TCR-TCR, TCR-HLA and TCR-CMV co-occurrence, with a repertoire-size bias correction applied to the TCR pairs. False discovery rates were estimated in a later analysis by permuting HLA or CMV assignments 20 times. In a later analysis, co-occurring TCRs were grouped using DBSCAN, and TCRdist sequence similarity was added for clustering within HLA-allele-positive subsets. For co-occurrence clustering, repertoires with fewer than 30,000 or more than 120,000 public chains were excluded, along with five repertoires with anomalous nucleotide sharing. TCRdb limited this immuneACCESS table to in-frame rearrangements with V and J called. A share of clones is missing; checked studies link under half to unresolved V genes, and the rest is unexplained. V and J calls and clone size are copied from that table; D and trimming were computed from the DNA. Across this sample there are approximately 130,000 clones, with about four fifths seen only once. Less than 4% of the sample goes to the ten largest clones.

Remarks on this clone: Its antigen is currently not known. The record has no base qualities; no much larger clone is one base away.

Broader findings and caveats from the paper: Broadly in line with IMGT annotations, most TCR beta V segments showed up in productive rearrangements about 87% or about 30% of the time in an earlier analysis of some 590 of the donors. According to the authors, the approach could potentially be generalized to other disease states and immunological phenotypes. Roughly uniform sequencing depth across donors was assumed in presence/absence analyses, although this assumption may not hold. A later genetic analysis associated a missense DCLRE1C variant with V-gene and J-gene trimming of TCR beta chains, and an independent cohort replicated the association. When HLA alleles, especially DR and DQ, strongly co-occurred, attributing TCR associations to individual alleles was difficult. A further reported finding was that TCR beta sequences accurately predicted the HLA-A and HLA-B alleles for most subjects in the first cohort. The classifier was reported to diagnose cytomegalovirus status with high specificity and sensitivity in both the original cohort and the validation cohort. In vitro tests confirmed that a few of the cytomegalovirus-associated TCR beta chains recognize cytomegalovirus antigens. The study gave a list of roughly 150 TCR beta chains associated with cytomegalovirus. According to a later analysis, TCR association rates differed among HLA loci, with DRB1 alleles showing the most associated TCRs and HLA-C alleles showing the fewest. A later genetic analysis reported fewer N-insertions in productive TCRs among donors in an Asian-associated ancestry cluster than the roughly 700-donor mean. In this cohort, only TCR beta chains were sequenced, and detectable features were limited by the absence of alpha or paired-chain data. While some public TCRs were present in many individuals, most TCR sequences turned up only very rarely across donors. Some IMGT-functional V segments, including TRBV6-2 and TRBV6-3, could not be distinguished by the 87-base-pair reads and were therefore excluded. At a false discovery rate of 0.05, a later analysis linked fewer than 20,000 TCR beta sequences to specific HLA alleles. Most CMV-associated TCR beta chains appeared to be HLA-restricted in a later analysis, and the HLA associations seemed to be driven largely by CMV exposure. A later analysis found that HLA-associated TCR beta chains were more clonally expanded and had lower generation probabilities than equally common non-associated chains. Correlated functional status among segregating V segments might be attributable to linkage disequilibrium, but an unknown experimental factor could not be ruled out. A group of highly shared sequence variants was considered likely to be a technical artifact of the sequencing pipeline. Because counts were too low, roughly 17 rarely observed V segments, including chromosome 9 orphons, were left out of the earlier analysis of about 500 of the donors. Immune exposure information for the cohort was limited to CMV serostatus. A later analysis reported that several top co-occurrence clusters appeared linked to parvovirus B19, influenza, CMV and Epstein-Barr virus. Because HLA typing was missing for some donors at each locus, association tests included only the typed subset.

The cohort consisted of 666 healthy bone marrow donors. Cohort members were all nominally healthy when sampled, although unrecorded immune exposures were likely present. The donor was CMV seronegative and was included in the group of a few hundred seronegative cohort members. Every donor gave a peripheral blood sample, and the peripheral blood mononuclear cells from that sample were used for TCR beta sequencing. The Qiagen DNeasy Blood Extraction Kit was used to extract genomic DNA from the blood cell samples. CDR1 is given as SGHAT and CDR2 as FQNNGV, both from the germline V gene. Ends trimmed: V by 3 bases, J by 4 bases; bases unmatched to a gene: 10. Taken from cysteine to phenylalanine, the CDR3 has 16 residues. Just the 48-base CDR3 DNA is kept, in frame starting at base 1.

This sequence was found in a man younger than 45 in good health and CMV-seronegative. The V and J genes are TRBV11-2 and TRBJ2-7; 9 bases in the middle match TRBD1. Sequenced sample: PBMCs. The nucleotides read TGTGCCAGCAGCTTTCAGCCGGGACAGGGACCGTACGAGCAGTACTTC. Its product reads: CASSFQPGQGPYEQYF.